The 17 T cell receptor beta chains below were found in one sample sequenced in a study of OX40 agonist ivuxolimab in advanced cancers. TCRdb keeps only in-frame clones here, not all; method: immunoSEQ multiplex PCR. In the table there are around 67,000 clones, 70% to 90% of which are singletons. The input for sequencing was CD4+ or CD8+ T cells sorted from blood, taken in a trial of the OX40 agonist ivuxolimab. These receptor sequences come from an adult with an advanced solid tumor such as melanoma, head and neck, liver or kidney cancer.

A note on this clone: The junction and the germline gene differ at one end; a read error may be behind it. This chain uses TRBV10-1 with TRBJ2-4, with D unclear. CDR1 is WNHNN and CDR2 is SYGVQD in the germline V gene (reference sequence). This CDR3 region has 11 residues. The CDR3: CASSEKEGKDF. Written as DNA, the CDR3 is TGCGCCAGCAGTGAGAAAGAAGGGAAGGACTTC.

The chain joins TRBV7-9 to TRBJ2-2; unclear D gene. Trimming left V 6 bases short and J 2 bases short, with 10 bases between. CDR1 and CDR2 from the germline V gene are SEHNR and FQNEAQ (reference sequence). This CDR3 is 14 amino acids long. The CDR3 region is CASSPQVNTGELFF. CDR3 bases: TGTGCCAGCAGTCCTCAGGTTAACACCGGGGAGCTGTTTTTT. The whole variable domain, filled in from reference TRBV7-9 and TRBJ2-2, reads DTGVSQNPRHKITKRGQNVTFRCDPISEHNRLYWYRQTLGQGPEFLTYFQNEAQLEKSRLLSDRFSAERPKGSFSTLEIQRTEQGDSAMYLCASSPQVNTGELFFGEGSRLTVL.

In its sample, this clone was seen once. The rearrangement links TRBV4-3 to TRBJ2-7; 8 bases align to TRBD2. This CDR3 contains 15 residues. Per the germline V gene, CDR1 is LGHNA and CDR2 is YSLEER. The V gene end was trimmed by 1 base and the J gene end by 4 bases; junction bases not matched to a gene: 6. This chain's CDR3 is CASSQAPRGGYEQYF. CDR3 nucleotides: TGCGCCAGCAGCCAAGCCCCCCGGGGGGGTTACGAGCAGTACTTC.

This sequence joins TRBV10-2 and TRBJ2-2; 8 positions match TRBD1. The CDR3 length is 14 residues. The J segment lost 8 bases and the V segment lost 9 bases, leaving 11 bases of the junction unmatched. The germline CDR1 and CDR2 sequences are WSHSY and SAAADI. The CDR3: CASKGQVVRGELFF. CDR3 DNA: TGCGCCAGTAAGGGACAGGTGGTCAGGGGGGAGCTGTTTTTT.

The chain joins TRBV4-3 to TRBJ1-5; a possible D gene is TRBD1 (5 bases). The germline V gene has CDR1 LGHNA and CDR2 YSLEER. The V end lost 4 bases, the J end lost 6 bases, and 10 bases lay between the germline ends. The CDR3 has 13 amino acids. In nucleotides, the CDR3 is TGCGCCAGCAGCCCGGACATGCGTCAGCCCCAGCATTTT. Amino acids: CASSPDMRQPQHF.

This chain's CDR3 is CASRLGTSGGDVSYEQYF. CDR3 coding DNA: TGTGCCAGCAGACTAGGGACTAGCGGGGGCGATGTATCCTACGAGCAGTACTTC. The J gene is TRBJ2-5, the V gene TRBV27; 14 bases map to TRBD2. The J call could be wrong; TRBJ2-7 is a better fit for the DNA end. Germline V gene lookup returns CDR1 MNHEY and CDR2 SMNVEV (reference sequence). The CDR3 is made up of 18 amino acids.

J is TRBJ1-2 and V is TRBV11-3; D call uncertain. The CDR3 sequence is 16 residues long. Trimming removed 1 base from V and 4 bases from J, with 16 bases in between. The V gene's germline CDR1 is SGHNT and CDR2 YENEEA. Here the CDR3 reads CASSLVARPQAYGYTF. The CDR3, as DNA: TGTGCCAGCAGCTTAGTAGCCAGGCCCCAGGCCTATGGCTACACCTTC.

The rearrangement joins TRBV7-9 to TRBJ1-1; possible D gene TRBD1, 5 bases. The CDR3 runs 13 residues. Trimming stripped 4 bases from V and 0 bases from J, with 6 bases between. Germline-derived CDR1 and CDR2 are SEHNR and FQNEAQ (reference sequence). CDR3 in amino acids: CASSSTVNTEAFF. CDR3 DNA sequence: TGTGCCAGCAGCTCGACAGTGAACACTGAAGCTTTCTTT.

The chain uses TRBV12-5 and TRBJ2-7; the D gene is possibly TRBD1 (7 bases). This CDR3 has 14 amino acids. Per the germline V gene, CDR1 is LGHNT and CDR2 is FRNRAP. CDR3 DNA: TGTGCCTCTGGGTTCGGGCAGGGGGGTGGCGAGCAGTACTTC. It translates to CASGFGQGGGEQYF.

The chain links TRBV19 to TRBJ1-5; weak D call: TRBD1 (6 bases). CDR1 is LNHDA and CDR2 is SQIVND in the germline V gene (reference sequence). The CDR3 covers 17 residues. The V gene lost 5 bases and the J gene lost 5 bases, with 22 bases spanning the gap. CDR3 in DNA: TGTGCCAGTAGTGCGTATTCGGACAGTCCCCCCGATCAGCCCCAGCATTTT. Translation gives CASSAYSDSPPDQPQHF. The whole variable domain, remainder taken from reference TRBV19 and TRBJ1-5, is DGGITQSPKYLFRKEGQNVTLSCEQNLNHDAMYWYRQDPGQGLRLIYYSQIVNDFQKGDIAEGYSVSREKKESFPLTVTSAQKNPTAFYLCASSAYSDSPPDQPQHFGDGTRLSIL.

The chain joins TRBV30 to TRBJ2-1; 10 nucleotides agree with TRBD2. Per the germline V gene, CDR1 is GTSNPN and CDR2 is SVGIG (reference sequence). Trimming took 1 base from V and 3 from J; bases not matched to a gene: 3. The CDR3 consists of 15 residues. CDR3 nucleotide sequence: TGTGCCTGGAGTGAGGGACTAGCGTACTACAATGAGCAGTTCTTC. It yields the protein CAWSEGLAYYNEQFF. Filled out from reference TRBV30 and TRBJ2-1, the complete variable domain reads SQTIHQWPATLVQPVGSPLSLECTVEGTSNPNLYWYRQAAGRGLQLLFYSVGIGQISSEVPQNLSASRPQDRQFILSSKKLLLSDSGFYLCAWSEGLAYYNEQFFGPGTRLTVL.

The CDR3 nucleotides are TGTGCCAGCGGGACAGGCAACAATGAGCAGTTCTTC. Translated: CASGTGNNEQFF. The chain recombines TRBV11-2 with TRBJ2-1, with 8 positions matching TRBD1. The CDR3 has 12 residues. Per the germline V gene, CDR1 is SGHAT and CDR2 is FQNNGV. The V gene end was trimmed by 8 bases and the J gene end by 5 bases; junction bases not matched to a gene: 2. Combining the CDR3 with reference TRBV11-2 and TRBJ2-1 gives the whole variable domain EAGVAQSPRYKIIEKRQSVAFWCNPISGHATLYWYQQILGQGPKLLIQFQNNGVVDDSQLPKDRFSAERLKGVDSTLKIQPAKLEDSAVYLCASGTGNNEQFFGPGTRLTVL.

The gene calls are TRBV7-2 and TRBJ2-1; 7 bases agree with TRBD2. Per the germline V gene, CDR1 is SGHTA and CDR2 is FQGNSA. V was clipped by 6 bases and J by 1 base; unmatched bases: 9. The CDR3 consists of 16 residues. This CDR3 is CASRVRGGSSYNEQFF. DNA for the CDR3: TGTGCCAGCAGAGTCCGGGGCGGGAGTTCCTACAATGAGCAGTTCTTC.

The rearrangement uses TRBV7-2 and TRBJ2-1; D may be TRBD1 (6 bases). V was cut by 2 bases and J by 3 bases, with 11 bases left in between. Germline assignment: CDR1 SGHTA and CDR2 FQGNSA. This CDR3 spans 15 amino acids. CDR3 amino acids: CASSLSGQIYNEQFF. The CDR3 DNA reads as TGTGCCAGCAGCTTATCTGGACAGATCTACAATGAGCAGTTCTTC.

The sample holds one count of this clone. V and J are TRBV11-3 and TRBJ2-3; 10 bases are shared with TRBD2. The CDR3 runs 15 residues. Germline CDR1 is SGHNT and CDR2 is YENEEA. V gave up 5 bases and J gave up 1 base; unmatched junction bases: 3. CDR3 residues: CASSSLAGGTDTQYF. CDR3 in DNA: TGTGCCAGCAGCAGCCTAGCGGGGGGCACAGATACGCAGTATTTT.

The rearrangement joins TRBV5-1 to TRBJ1-2, with 7 bases identical to TRBD1. The CDR3 consists of 16 residues. The J segment lost 6 bases and the V segment lost 3 bases, leaving 14 bases of the junction unmatched. Looked up from germline, CDR1 is SGHRS and CDR2 is YFSETQ. The chain's CDR3 is CASSSLTGPGADGYTF. The CDR3, as DNA: TGCGCCAGCAGCTCGTTGACAGGGCCAGGGGCTGATGGCTACACCTTC.

The rearrangement joins TRBV9 to TRBJ2-1; 7 nucleotides line up with TRBD2. CDR3 length: 16 residues. The J segment lost 8 bases and the V segment lost 2 bases, leaving 13 bases of the junction unmatched. Looked up from germline, CDR1 is SGDLS and CDR2 is YYNGEE. As DNA, the CDR3 is TGTGCCAGCAGCGTGGCACCGTTCGCGGGAGTTTATGAGCAGTTCTTC. Residues: CASSVAPFAGVYEQFF.